This TCR beta chain emerged from a study of blood T cell repertoires in COVID-19. On the study more broadly: From the United States, Italy and Spain came samples of acute and convalescent COVID-19. Sample material is recorded as cDNA or gDNA derived from T cells, B-cell-depleted T cells, or PBMCs.

Germline V CDR1 and CDR2: MNHNY, SVGAGI (reference sequence). Trimming removed 6 bases from V and 4 bases from J, with 18 bases in between. This CDR3 contains 15 residues. The authors' processing: Reference gene primer amplification gave estimated nucleated cell counts. The data were produced by immunoSEQ multiplex PCR, yet TCRdb's version contains in-frame clones alone and is incomplete. The DNA was the basis for D and trimming; V, J and clone size are from that table. This table has 35,000 to 45,000 clones, approximately 90% appearing once. The sample taken for sequencing was peripheral blood. The chain carries TRBV6-6 and TRBJ1-2, with D maybe TRBD1 (6 bases). The receptor was derived from an older man with active COVID-19. CDR3 protein: CASSPLQGRGYGYTF. In DNA form, the CDR3 reads TGTGCCAGCAGCCCACTACAGGGACGAGGCTATGGCTACACCTTC.